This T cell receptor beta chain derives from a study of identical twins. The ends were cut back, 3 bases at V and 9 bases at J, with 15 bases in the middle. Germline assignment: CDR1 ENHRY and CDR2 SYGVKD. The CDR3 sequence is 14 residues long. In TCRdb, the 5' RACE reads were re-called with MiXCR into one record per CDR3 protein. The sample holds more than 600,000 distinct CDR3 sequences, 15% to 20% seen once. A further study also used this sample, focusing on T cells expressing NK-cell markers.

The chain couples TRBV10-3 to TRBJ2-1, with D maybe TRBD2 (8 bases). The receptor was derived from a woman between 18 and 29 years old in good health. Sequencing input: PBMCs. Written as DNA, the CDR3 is TGTGCCATCAGTGACGGACTAGCAGGGGGTGAGCAGTTCTTC. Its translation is CAISDGLAGGEQFF.